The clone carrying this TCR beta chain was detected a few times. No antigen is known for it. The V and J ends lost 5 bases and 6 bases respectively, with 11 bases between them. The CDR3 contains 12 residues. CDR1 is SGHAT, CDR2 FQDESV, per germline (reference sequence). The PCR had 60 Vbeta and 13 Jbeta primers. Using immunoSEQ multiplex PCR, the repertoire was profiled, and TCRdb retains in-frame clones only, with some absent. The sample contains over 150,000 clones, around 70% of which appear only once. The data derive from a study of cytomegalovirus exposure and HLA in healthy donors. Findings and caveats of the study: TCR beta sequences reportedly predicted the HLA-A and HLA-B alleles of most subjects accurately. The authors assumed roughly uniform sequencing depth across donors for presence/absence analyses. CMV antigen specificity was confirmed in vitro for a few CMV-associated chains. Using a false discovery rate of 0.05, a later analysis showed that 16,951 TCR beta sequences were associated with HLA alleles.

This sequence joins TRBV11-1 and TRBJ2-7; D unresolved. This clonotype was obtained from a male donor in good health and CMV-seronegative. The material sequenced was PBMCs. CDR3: CASSPRLSEQYF. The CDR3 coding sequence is TGTGCCAGCAGCCCCCGTTTGTCCGAGCAGTACTTC.